The next 25 T cell receptor beta chains were all read from a single sample in a study of identical twins. TCRdb itself ran the 5' RACE reads through MiXCR, one entry per CDR3 protein. Here the sample spans about 340,000 distinct CDR3 sequences, roughly an eighth being singletons. These data are also associated with another study on yellow fever vaccine responses in identical twins.

Input material: CD8+ T cells sorted from blood. The origin of the receptors is a woman younger than 30 in good health.

This clonotype was seen ten or more times. The rearrangement uses TRBV5-6 and TRBJ2-7, with unresolved D. The V gene lost 0 bases and the J gene lost 5 bases, with 12 bases spanning the gap. Germline CDR1 and CDR2: SGHDT and YYEEEE. This CDR3 comprises 14 residues. The CDR3 protein is CASSLGVFLDEQYV. The CDR3 coding sequence is TGTGCCAGCAGCTTGGGGGTCTTCTTGGACGAGCAGTACGTC.

At least ten counts were recorded for this clonotype. V usage is TRBV4-1 and J usage is TRBJ1-2; 7 bases agree with TRBD1. CDR3 length: 14 amino acids. Germline CDR1 and CDR2: MGHRA and YSYEKL. V dropped 8 bases and J dropped 14; count of bases not matched to a gene: 20. CDR3 region: CASANRGVGGTTTF. The DNA of the CDR3 is TGCGCCAGCGCGAATCGGGGTGTAGGGGGCACGACTACCTTC.

In this sample, this clonotype turned up a few times. This chain connects TRBV4-1 to TRBJ2-5; 11 bases line up with TRBD1. The CDR3 is made up of 15 amino acids. Looked up from germline, CDR1 is MGHRA and CDR2 is YSYEKL. V lost 2 bases and J lost 6; bases outside the gene matches: 5. The CDR3, as DNA: TGCGCCAGCAGCCAAATGGACAGGGGGCTTAAGACCCAGTACTTC. It translates to CASSQMDRGLKTQYF.

This clonotype came up a few times. V and J are TRBV21-1 and TRBJ2-7; the DNA was not compared with TRBD2, the D call given in the table. TRBV21-1 is recorded as a pseudogene. The CDR3 runs to 15 residues. The CDR3 here is CASSTPGLGHYEQYV. In DNA, the CDR3 is TGTGCCAGCAGCACTCCGGGACTAGGTCATTACGAGCAGTACGTC.

The gene calls are TRBV6-4 and TRBJ2-1, with 9 bases lining up with TRBD2. The CDR3 loop spans 15 amino acids. V shed 6 bases, J shed 0 bases, and the junction held 3 bases outside the gene matches. Germline CDR1 MRHNA, CDR2 SNTAGT. CDR3 nucleotide sequence: TGTGCCAGCAGCGAGACTAGCGGCTCCTACAATGAGCAGTTCTTC. Its translation: CASSETSGSYNEQFF.

The table lists this clonotype with a few counts. J is TRBJ2-1 and V is TRBV29-1; 12 bases are a match to TRBD2. V dropped 5 bases and J dropped 0; count of bases not matched to a gene: 5. Looked up from germline, CDR1 is SQVTM and CDR2 is ANQGSEA. This CDR3 has 16 residues. CDR3 bases: TGCAGCGTTCTGGGACTAGCGGGTAGCTCCTACAATGAGCAGTTCTTC. Amino acid sequence: CSVLGLAGSSYNEQFF.

This clonotype has only a few counts. This chain uses TRBV9 with TRBJ2-2, with 12 bases lining up with TRBD2. There are 20 residues in the CDR3. V gave up 1 base and J gave up 5 bases; unmatched junction bases: 15. Germline CDR1 reads SGDLS; CDR2 reads YYNGEE. The chain's CDR3 is CASSVRTSGTTMLKTGELFF. CDR3 bases: TGTGCCAGCAGCGTAAGGACTAGCGGGACTACGATGCTAAAAACCGGGGAGCTGTTTTTT.

The chain joins TRBV15 to TRBJ1-1, with a weak D call TRBD1 (5 bases). The CDR3 has 15 residues. Looked up from germline, CDR1 is LNHNV and CDR2 is YYDKDF (reference sequence). V dropped 1 base and J dropped 4 bases, with 13 bases sitting between them. The CDR3 nucleotides are TGTGCCACCAGCAGAGGTGGGACTGTTGGCACTGAAGCTTTCTTT. It specifies CATSRGGTVGTEAFF.

This clonotype was counted a single time. The CDR3 bases are TGTGCCAGCAGCCCCCCCGACAGGGTTGGGTACGAGCAGTACTTC. Amino acids: CASSPPDRVGYEQYF. The V and J genes are TRBV7-9 and TRBJ2-7; TRBD1 matches 7 bases. This CDR3 comprises 15 residues. V trimming: 5 bases; J trimming: 4 bases; junction bases outside the gene matches: 11. Germline CDR1 and CDR2: SEHNR and FQNEAQ (reference sequence).

The gene calls are TRBV5-1 and TRBJ1-4; D is possibly TRBD1 (6 bases). The V and J ends lost 4 bases and 8 bases respectively, with 15 bases between them. Germline V gene sequence: CDR1 SGHRS, CDR2 YFSETQ. This CDR3 has 14 residues. This CDR3 reads CASSPRDMKEKLFF. DNA for the CDR3: TGCGCCAGCAGCCCCCGGGACATGAAGGAAAAACTGTTTTTT.

V gene TRBV11-2 combines with J gene TRBJ1-5; D might be TRBD1 (6 bases). V was clipped by 4 bases and J by 0 bases, with 10 bases between them. Germline V CDR1 and CDR2: SGHAT, FQNNGV. The CDR3 loop spans 15 amino acids. DNA for the CDR3: TGTGCCAGCAGCTCAGGACAGCATAGCAATCAGCCCCAGCATTTT. Translation gives CASSSGQHSNQPQHF.

The rearrangement uses TRBV2 and TRBJ2-7; D tentatively reads TRBD1 or TRBD2 (5 bases each). Trimming took off 3 bases at V and 5 bases at J, with 11 bases between the two ends. This CDR3 is built from 13 residues. Germline CDR1 and CDR2: SNHLY and FYNNEI. CDR3 coding DNA: TGTGCCAGCAGTGAGGCTAGGGACCACGAGCAGTACTTC. Its protein product is CASSEARDHEQYF.

This clonotype appeared a few times. The chain employs TRBV5-5 and TRBJ2-7; D remains ambiguous. V was pared by 3 bases and J by 3 bases, with 13 bases between. Germline V CDR1 and CDR2: SGHKS, YYEKEE (reference sequence). The length of the CDR3 is 14 residues. The CDR3 is CASSSNTGIYEQYV. The CDR3 DNA sequence: TGTGCCAGCAGCTCGAACACGGGCATCTACGAGCAGTACGTC.

V is TRBV2 and J is TRBJ2-7; TRBD1 aligns across 9 bases. Trimming removed 5 bases from V and 3 bases from J; junction bases left unmatched: 8. CDR3 length: 15 residues. Germline V gene sequence: CDR1 SNHLY, CDR2 FYNNEI. Here the CDR3 DNA reads TGTGCCAGCAGTAACTCGGGACAGGGAGACTACGAGCAGTACTTC. The encoded protein is CASSNSGQGDYEQYF. The full variable domain, its missing parts supplied by reference TRBV2 and TRBJ2-7, is EPEVTQTPSHQVTQMGQEVILRCVPISNHLYFYWYRQILGQKVEFLVSFYNNEISEKSEIFDDQFSVERPDGSNFTLKIRSTKLEDSAMYFCASSNSGQGDYEQYFGPGTRLTVT.

Ten or more counts support this clonotype. DNA of the CDR3: TGTGCCAGCAGCCAAGCTTTCGAGACGTACAATGAGCAGTTCTTC. Translation gives CASSQAFETYNEQFF. The chain employs TRBV4-2 and TRBJ2-1; unclear D gene. This CDR3 has 15 amino acids. V was cut by 1 base and J by 4 bases, with 11 bases left in between. CDR1 is LGHNA, CDR2 YNFKEQ, per germline.

This clonotype has only a few counts. V and J are TRBV9 and TRBJ2-1; TRBD2 matches 8 bases. J gave up 3 bases and V 4 bases, and 12 bases lay outside the gene matches. Germline V lookup: CDR1 SGDLS, CDR2 YYNGEE. The CDR3 covers 17 residues. DNA of the CDR3: TGTGCCAGCAGCCATCCCCAGAGCGGGAGAAGCTACAATGAGCAGTTCTTC. Encoded protein: CASSHPQSGRSYNEQFF.

This clonotype has a handful of counts. The rearrangement joins TRBV7-9 to TRBJ2-3; D is possibly TRBD1 (7 bases). Germline loops: CDR1 SEHNR, CDR2 FQNEAQ (reference sequence). This CDR3 has 17 amino acids. V dropped 3 bases and J dropped 0 bases, with 16 bases sitting between them. CDR3 residues: CASSLYSGGLSTDTQYF. CDR3 nucleotide sequence: TGTGCCAGCAGCTTGTATTCAGGGGGACTTAGCACAGATACGCAGTATTTT.

This clonotype was seen more than once but under ten times. This chain links TRBV2 with TRBJ1-1; 10 nucleotides align to TRBD1. The CDR3 contains 17 residues. The germline V gene encodes CDR1 SNHLY and CDR2 FYNNEI. Trimming took 6 bases from V and 3 from J; bases not matched to a gene: 13. The CDR3, as DNA: TGTGCCAGCAGCGACGGACAGGGGGTGGCGGGGGACACTGAAGCTTTCTTT. It specifies CASSDGQGVAGDTEAFF.

This clonotype was seen many times. J is TRBJ2-3 and V is TRBV7-9; either TRBD1 or TRBD2 may fit D (5 bases each). Trimming removed 1 base at V and 6 bases at J, with 11 bases between. This CDR3 contains 14 residues. From germline, CDR1 is SEHNR and CDR2 FQNEAQ (reference sequence). In DNA form, the CDR3 reads TGTGCCAGCAGCTTAGTCCAAGGGACGGATACGCAGTATTTT. It yields the protein CASSLVQGTDTQYF.

This clonotype was observed many times. V is TRBV19 and J is TRBJ2-7; D call uncertain. Germline V gene data show CDR1 as LNHDA and CDR2 as SQIVND (reference sequence). The germline V and J ends were trimmed by 3 bases and 8 bases, with 11 bases remaining between them. The CDR3 consists of 12 residues. CDR3 sequence: CASSIGFGQQYF. CDR3 nucleotides: TGTGCCAGTAGTATTGGGTTCGGACAGCAGTACTTC.

This clonotype occurred once. The gene calls are TRBV2 and TRBJ2-4; D unresolved. With 6 bases removed from V and 8 bases from J, the gap between germline ends came to 20 bases. CDR3 size: 15 residues. Looked up from germline, CDR1 is SNHLY and CDR2 is FYNNEI. This chain's CDR3 is CASSDDLGPQDIQYF. DNA of the CDR3: TGTGCCAGCAGCGATGACCTTGGGCCCCAGGACATTCAGTACTTC.

The chain employs TRBV20-1 and TRBJ1-1; possibly TRBD1 for D (6 bases). The CDR3 sequence is 17 residues long. The germline V and J ends were trimmed by 4 bases and 7 bases, with 28 bases remaining between them. Germline assignment: CDR1 DFQATT and CDR2 SNEGSKA (reference sequence). The CDR3 protein is CSAKSSTGSGWDNEAFF. CDR3 nucleotides: TGCAGTGCTAAGAGTTCAACAGGGTCAGGATGGGACAATGAAGCTTTCTTT.

This chain uses TRBV12-3 or TRBV12-4 with TRBJ2-3; TRBD1 is a possible D gene (6 bases). The germline V and J ends were trimmed by 6 bases and 1 base, with 14 bases remaining between them. The CDR3 spans 15 residues. The CDR3 protein is CASSSQGWGTDTQYF. The CDR3 DNA reads as TGTGCCAGCAGCTCCCAGGGGTGGGGCACAGATACGCAGTATTTT.

The V call is TRBV20-1, the J call TRBJ2-3; 10 bases line up with TRBD2. Germline V lookup: CDR1 DFQATT, CDR2 SNEGSKA (reference sequence). The CDR3 loop spans 15 amino acids. The V segment lost 3 bases and the J segment 4 bases; nucleotides outside the gene matches: 7. CDR3 sequence (DNA): TGCAGTGCTAGGCCTAGCGGGAGAGGGGCAGATACGCAGTATTTT. Residues: CSARPSGRGADTQYF.

This clonotype came up a few times. The chain joins TRBV2 to TRBJ2-7; D unresolved. The CDR3 length is 10 residues. Germline CDR1 is SNHLY and CDR2 is FYNNEI. Trimming pared 6 bases from V and 6 bases from J, leaving 6 bases between. The CDR3, as DNA: TGTGCCAGCAGACGCATCGAGCAGTACTTC. Translating it yields CASRRIEQYF.